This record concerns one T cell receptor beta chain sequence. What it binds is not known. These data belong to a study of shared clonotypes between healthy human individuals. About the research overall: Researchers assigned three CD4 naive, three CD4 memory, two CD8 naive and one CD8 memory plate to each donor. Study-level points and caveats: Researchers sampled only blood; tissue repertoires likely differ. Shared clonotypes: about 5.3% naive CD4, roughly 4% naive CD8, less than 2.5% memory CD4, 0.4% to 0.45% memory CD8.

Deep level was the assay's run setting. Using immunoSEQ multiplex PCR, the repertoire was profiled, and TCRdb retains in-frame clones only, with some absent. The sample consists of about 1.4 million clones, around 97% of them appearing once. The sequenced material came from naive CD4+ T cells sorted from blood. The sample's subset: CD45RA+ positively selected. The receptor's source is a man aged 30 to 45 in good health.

CDR3 bases: TGTGCCATAACGCCGGGGGGAGCCACCGGGGAGCTGTTTTTT. Amino acid sequence: CAITPGGATGELFF. This chain joins TRBV6-6 and TRBJ2-2; 7 bases are a match to TRBD2. The CDR3 totals 14 residues. V shed 10 bases and J 4 bases; nucleotides not matched to a gene: 9. Germline V lookup: CDR1 MNHNY, CDR2 SVGAGI (reference sequence).